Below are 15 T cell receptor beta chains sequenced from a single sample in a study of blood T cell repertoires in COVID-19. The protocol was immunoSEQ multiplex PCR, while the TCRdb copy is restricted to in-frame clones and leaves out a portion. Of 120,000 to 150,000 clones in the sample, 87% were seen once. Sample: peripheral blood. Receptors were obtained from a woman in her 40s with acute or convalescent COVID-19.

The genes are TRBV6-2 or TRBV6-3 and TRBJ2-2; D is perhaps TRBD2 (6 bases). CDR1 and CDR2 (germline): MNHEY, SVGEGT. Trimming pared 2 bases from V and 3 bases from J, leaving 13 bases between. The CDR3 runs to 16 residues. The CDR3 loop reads CASSYAGSQYTGELFF. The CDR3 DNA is TGTGCCAGCAGTTACGCGGGAAGCCAATACACCGGGGAGCTGTTTTTT.

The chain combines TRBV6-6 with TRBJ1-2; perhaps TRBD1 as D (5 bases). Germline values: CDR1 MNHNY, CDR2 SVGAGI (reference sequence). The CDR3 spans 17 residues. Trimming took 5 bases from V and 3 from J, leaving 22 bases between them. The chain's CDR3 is CASSLLPGLEGDYGYTF. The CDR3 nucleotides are TGTGCCAGCAGTCTCCTCCCGGGACTTGAAGGGGACTATGGCTACACCTTC.

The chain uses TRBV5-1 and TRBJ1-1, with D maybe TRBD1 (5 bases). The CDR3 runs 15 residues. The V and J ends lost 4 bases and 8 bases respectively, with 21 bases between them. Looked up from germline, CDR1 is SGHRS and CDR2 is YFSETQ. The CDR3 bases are TGCGCCAGCAGCCCATTGGAGGGGACCCGGGCAGAAGCTTTCTTT. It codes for CASSPLEGTRAEAFF.

CDR3 sequence reads: CASSLRDLNTEAFF. The CDR3 nucleotides read TGTGCCAGCAGTTTGCGGGACCTGAACACTGAAGCTTTCTTT. The chain carries TRBV27 and TRBJ1-1, with TRBD1 as a possible D gene (5 bases). Germline CDR1 is MNHEY and CDR2 is SMNVEV (reference sequence). This CDR3 region has 14 residues. The ends were cut back, 3 bases at V and 0 bases at J, with 8 bases in the middle.

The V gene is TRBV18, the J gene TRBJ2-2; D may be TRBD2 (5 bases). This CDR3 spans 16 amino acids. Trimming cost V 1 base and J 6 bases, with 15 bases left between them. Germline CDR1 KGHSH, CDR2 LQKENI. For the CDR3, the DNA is TGTGCCAGCTCACCACTGCTTCTAGCAACCCCCGGGGAGCTGTTTTTT. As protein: CASSPLLLATPGELFF. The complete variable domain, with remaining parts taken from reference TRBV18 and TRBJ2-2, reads NAGVMQNPRHLVRRRGQEARLRCSPMKGHSHVYWYRQLPEEGLKFMVYLQKENIIDESGMPKERFSAEFPKEGPSILRIQQVVRGDSAAYFCASSPLLLATPGELFFGEGSRLTVL.

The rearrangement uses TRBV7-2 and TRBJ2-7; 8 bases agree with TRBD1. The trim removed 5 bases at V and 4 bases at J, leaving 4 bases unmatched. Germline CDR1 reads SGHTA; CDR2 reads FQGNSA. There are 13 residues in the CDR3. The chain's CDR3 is CASSLDRVYEQYF. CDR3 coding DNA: TGTGCCAGCAGCCTGGACAGGGTTTACGAGCAGTACTTC.

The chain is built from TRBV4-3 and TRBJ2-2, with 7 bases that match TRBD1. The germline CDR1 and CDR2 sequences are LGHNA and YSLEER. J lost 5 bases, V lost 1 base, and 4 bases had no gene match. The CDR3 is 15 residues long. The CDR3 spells CASSQVLQGTGELFF. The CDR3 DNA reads TGCGCCAGCAGCCAAGTTTTACAGGGGACCGGGGAGCTGTTTTTT.

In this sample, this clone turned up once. The CDR3 loop is CASSLGTGEGYTF. For the CDR3, the DNA is TGTGCCAGCAGTTTAGGGACAGGGGAAGGCTACACCTTC. This chain connects TRBV12-3 or TRBV12-4 to TRBJ1-2; TRBD1 aligns across 9 bases. The CDR3 runs to 13 residues. J lost 8 bases, V lost 1 base, and 2 bases had no gene match.

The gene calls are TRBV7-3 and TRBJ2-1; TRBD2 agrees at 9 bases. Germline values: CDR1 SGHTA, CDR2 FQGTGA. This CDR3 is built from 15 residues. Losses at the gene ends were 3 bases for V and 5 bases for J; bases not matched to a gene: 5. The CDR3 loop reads CASSLSGRWDNEQFF. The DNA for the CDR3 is TGTGCCAGCAGCTTGAGCGGGAGGTGGGACAATGAGCAGTTCTTC.

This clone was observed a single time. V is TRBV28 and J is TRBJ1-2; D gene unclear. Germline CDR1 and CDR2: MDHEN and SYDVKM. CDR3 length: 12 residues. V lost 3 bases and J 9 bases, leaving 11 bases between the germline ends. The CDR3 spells CASSFLRESYTF. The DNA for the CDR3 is TGTGCCAGCAGTTTTTTACGAGAAAGCTACACCTTC.

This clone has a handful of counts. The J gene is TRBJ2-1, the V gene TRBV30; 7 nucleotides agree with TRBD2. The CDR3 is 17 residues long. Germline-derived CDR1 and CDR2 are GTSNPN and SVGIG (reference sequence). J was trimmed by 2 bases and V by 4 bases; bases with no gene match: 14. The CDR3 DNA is TGTGCCTGGATCTCCAAGGTGGCTAGCGGTCCCTACAATGAGCAGTTCTTC. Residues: CAWISKVASGPYNEQFF. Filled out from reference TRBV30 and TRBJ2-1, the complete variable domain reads SQTIHQWPATLVQPVGSPLSLECTVEGTSNPNLYWYRQAAGRGLQLLFYSVGIGQISSEVPQNLSASRPQDRQFILSSKKLLLSDSGFYLCAWISKVASGPYNEQFFGPGTRLTVL.

The CDR3 loop is CASSLRLAENSYEQYF. The DNA of the CDR3 is TGTGCCAGCAGCTTAAGGCTAGCGGAGAACTCCTACGAGCAGTACTTC. The rearrangement links TRBV13 to TRBJ2-7; TRBD2 matches 7 bases. The junction had 7 bases not matched to a gene; V was cut back by 2 bases and J by 0 bases. The CDR3 length is 16 residues. Germline values: CDR1 PRHDT, CDR2 FYEKMQ (reference sequence).

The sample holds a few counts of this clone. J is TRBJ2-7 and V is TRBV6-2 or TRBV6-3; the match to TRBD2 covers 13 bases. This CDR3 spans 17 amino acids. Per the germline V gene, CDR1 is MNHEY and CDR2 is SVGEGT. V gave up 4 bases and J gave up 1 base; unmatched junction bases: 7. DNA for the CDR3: TGTGCCAGCAGTTTCCGGACTAGCGGGAGAACTTCCTACGAGCAGTACTTC. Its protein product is CASSFRTSGRTSYEQYF.

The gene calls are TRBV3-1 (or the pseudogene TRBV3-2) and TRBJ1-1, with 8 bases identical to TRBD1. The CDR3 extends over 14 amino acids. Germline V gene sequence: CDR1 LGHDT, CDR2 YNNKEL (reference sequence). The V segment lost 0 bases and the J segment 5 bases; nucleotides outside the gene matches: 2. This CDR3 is CASSQEDRETEAFF. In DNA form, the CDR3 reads TGTGCCAGCAGCCAAGAGGACAGGGAAACTGAAGCTTTCTTT.

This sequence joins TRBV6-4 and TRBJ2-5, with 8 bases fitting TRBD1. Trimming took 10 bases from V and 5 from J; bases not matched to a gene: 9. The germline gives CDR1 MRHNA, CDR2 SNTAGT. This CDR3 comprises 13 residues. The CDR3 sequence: CANLQGVKETQYF. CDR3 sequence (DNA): TGTGCCAACTTACAGGGGGTTAAGGAGACCCAGTACTTC.